Below are 26 T cell receptor beta chains sequenced from a single sample in a study of blood T cell repertoires in COVID-19. Only in-frame clones appear in the TCRdb table, and some are missing; sequencing was by immunoSEQ multiplex PCR. The table lists 150,000 to 200,000 clones, about 86% of them singletons. Sample: peripheral blood. The receptors originated from a woman of 80 years or more with acute or convalescent COVID-19.

This clone appeared once. The chain links TRBV2 to TRBJ2-5; D might be TRBD1 (6 bases). CDR3 size: 13 residues. Between the trimmed V and J ends, which lost 5 bases and 0 bases, there was a span of 7 bases. Germline CDR1 SNHLY, CDR2 FYNNEI. CDR3 region: CASSRDNQETQYF. The CDR3 nucleotides are TGTGCCAGCAGTAGGGACAACCAAGAGACCCAGTACTTC.

This rearrangement joins TRBV27 to TRBJ2-1, with D maybe TRBD2 (6 bases). Trimming left V 5 bases short and J 3 bases short, with 14 bases between. This CDR3 is 15 amino acids long. Germline assignment: CDR1 MNHEY and CDR2 SMNVEV (reference sequence). The CDR3 DNA sequence: TGTGCCAGCAGTGAGCGGGTATTTAGCTACAATGAGCAGTTCTTC. The encoded protein is CASSERVFSYNEQFF.

The V and J genes are TRBV7-4 and TRBJ1-2; tentatively, D is TRBD1 (6 bases). Trimming removed 11 bases at V and 8 bases at J, with 21 bases between. The CDR3 spans 13 residues. The germline V gene encodes CDR1 SGHVT and CDR2 SQSDAQ. The CDR3 here is CASCGWGREGYTF. CDR3 coding DNA: TGTGCCTCGTGTGGGTGGGGGCGTGAGGGCTACACCTTC.

The chain uses TRBV3-1 (or the pseudogene TRBV3-2) and TRBJ2-1, with a possible D match to TRBD1 (6 bases). V was cut by 0 bases and J by 12 bases, with 12 bases left in between. The germline CDR1 and CDR2 sequences are LGHDT and YNNKEL (reference sequence). The CDR3 is made up of 13 amino acids. CDR3 sequence: CASSQDRVRGQFF. The DNA for the CDR3 is TGTGCCAGCAGCCAAGATCGAGTCAGGGGGCAGTTCTTC.

The chain employs TRBV5-4 and TRBJ2-3; 12 nucleotides match TRBD2. The trim removed 7 bases at V and 5 bases at J, leaving 14 bases unmatched. The germline V gene encodes CDR1 SGHNT and CDR2 YYREEE (reference sequence). The CDR3 spans 17 residues. For the CDR3, the DNA is TGTGCCAGCGGTCCTAGCGGGAGGGCCCCAGGGAGAGATACGCAGTATTTT. Translating it yields CASGPSGRAPGRDTQYF.

The chain recombines TRBV28 with TRBJ1-2; D ambiguous. The CDR3 is 11 amino acids. Germline-derived CDR1 and CDR2 are MDHEN and SYDVKM. Deletions cut 4 bases from V and 4 bases from J, with 4 bases between. The CDR3 is CASSSVYGYTF. The DNA for the CDR3 is TGTGCCAGCAGTTCGGTCTATGGCTACACCTTC.

The V call is TRBV2, the J call TRBJ2-2, with TRBD2 matching over 11 bases. V was clipped by 5 bases and J by 0 bases; unmatched bases: 5. The CDR3 spans 17 residues. CDR1 and CDR2 (germline): SNHLY, FYNNEI. CDR3 amino acids: CASSRGTSGTNTGELFF. CDR3 DNA sequence: TGTGCCAGCAGTAGGGGGACTAGCGGAACGAACACCGGGGAGCTGTTTTTT.

V usage is TRBV29-1 and J usage is TRBJ2-7, with 9 nucleotides matching TRBD2. V dropped 5 bases and J dropped 3; count of bases not matched to a gene: 14. This CDR3 contains 16 residues. The germline V gene encodes CDR1 SQVTM and CDR2 ANQGSEA. CDR3 in amino acids: CSVLFLRREGVYEQYF. The CDR3 DNA reads TGCAGCGTTCTCTTTCTACGGCGGGAGGGCGTCTACGAGCAGTACTTC.

This chain links TRBV30 with TRBJ1-6; D might be TRBD1 (6 bases). Germline CDR1 reads GTSNPN; CDR2 reads SVGIG (reference sequence). V was clipped by 4 bases and J by 4 bases, with 11 bases between them. The CDR3 runs 14 residues. CDR3 bases: TGTGCCTGGACAGGGGCCCCATATAATTCACCCCTCCACTTT. This sequence encodes CAWTGAPYNSPLHF.

The V gene is TRBV5-1, the J gene TRBJ2-7, with 11 bases identical to TRBD1. There are 15 residues in the CDR3. Germline V gene lookup returns CDR1 SGHRS and CDR2 YFSETQ. V was clipped by 3 bases and J by 2 bases; unmatched bases: 4. CDR3 amino acids: CASSSGQGGPYEQYF. The DNA for the CDR3 is TGCGCCAGCAGCTCGGGACAGGGGGGCCCCTACGAGCAGTACTTC. Variable domain in full (rest from reference TRBV5-1 and TRBJ2-7): KAGVTQTPRYLIKTRGQQVTLSCSPISGHRSVSWYQQTPGQGLQFLFEYFSETQRNKGNFPGRFSGRQFSNSRSEMNVSTLELGDSALYLCASSSGQGGPYEQYFGPGTRLTVT.

This chain uses TRBV5-1 with TRBJ1-4; maybe TRBD1 (6 bases). This CDR3 is built from 14 residues. Germline CDR1 and CDR2: SGHRS and YFSETQ. The germline V and J ends were trimmed by 2 bases and 3 bases, with 8 bases remaining between them. CDR3 sequence: CASSLQGSNEKLFF. DNA of the CDR3: TGCGCCAGCAGCTTACAGGGTTCTAATGAAAAACTGTTTTTT. Variable domain in full (rest from reference TRBV5-1 and TRBJ1-4): KAGVTQTPRYLIKTRGQQVTLSCSPISGHRSVSWYQQTPGQGLQFLFEYFSETQRNKGNFPGRFSGRQFSNSRSEMNVSTLELGDSALYLCASSLQGSNEKLFFGSGTQLSVL.

This chain uses TRBV5-4 with TRBJ1-1, with D uncertain. The germline V gene has CDR1 SGHNT and CDR2 YYREEE (reference sequence). The CDR3 is 14 residues long. Trimming pared 3 bases from V and 1 base from J, leaving 10 bases between. The CDR3 DNA is TGTGCCAGCAGCTCTACTCGGGGGAACACTGAAGCTTTCTTT. Translating it yields CASSSTRGNTEAFF. The full variable domain, in which reference TRBV5-4 and TRBJ1-1 provide the parts outside the CDR3, is ETGVTQSPTHLIKTRGQQVTLRCSSQSGHNTVSWYQQALGQGPQFIFQYYREEENGRGNFPPRFSGLQFPNYSSELNVNALELDDSALYLCASSSTRGNTEAFFGQGTRLTVV.

This chain connects TRBV21-1 to TRBJ2-1; TRBD2 was called by the table and not checked on the DNA. TRBV21-1 is described as a pseudogene. This CDR3 spans 17 amino acids. CDR3 sequence (DNA): TGTGCCAGCAGCAAACGGGGAGGACTAGCGGGACGGAATGAGCAGTTCTTC. As protein: CASSKRGGLAGRNEQFF.

The rearrangement joins TRBV19 to TRBJ1-6; TRBD1 matches 8 bases. Looked up from germline, CDR1 is LNHDA and CDR2 is SQIVND (reference sequence). The CDR3 covers 15 residues. The trim removed 5 bases at V and 7 bases at J, leaving 7 bases unmatched. The CDR3 is CASSVGQGRNSPLHF. CDR3 in DNA: TGTGCCAGTAGTGTCGGACAGGGAAGAAATTCACCCCTCCACTTT.

The gene calls are TRBV6-2 or TRBV6-3 and TRBJ2-5; possibly TRBD1 for D (5 bases). Germline values: CDR1 MNHEY, CDR2 SVGEGT. V shed 6 bases and J shed 5 bases, with 16 bases lying between them. The CDR3 is made up of 14 amino acids. CDR3 coding DNA: TGTGCCAGCAGCGAGACATGGGGCATTGAGACCCAGTACTTC. This codes for CASSETWGIETQYF.

The chain carries TRBV11-2 and TRBJ2-7; possible D gene TRBD1, 5 bases. This CDR3 has 15 residues. The germline V gene encodes CDR1 SGHAT and CDR2 FQNNGV. V was trimmed by 5 bases and J by 7 bases, leaving 21 bases between them. Written as DNA, the CDR3 is TGTGCCAGCAGCGCCAGTTGGCAGGGCTCTTGGGAGCAGTACTTC. Its translation: CASSASWQGSWEQYF.

Remarks on this clone: The sample carries other DNA sequences with the same CDR3. The chain links TRBV4-1 to TRBJ1-3; tentative D call: TRBD1 (5 bases). Deletions cut 0 bases from V and 4 bases from J, with 10 bases between. Germline-derived CDR1 and CDR2 are MGHRA and YSYEKL. The CDR3 covers 15 residues. In DNA, the CDR3 is TGCGCCAGCAGCCAAGATTGGGGCGTCGGAAACACCATATATTTT. This sequence encodes CASSQDWGVGNTIYF.

This clone has just one count. The sample holds other DNA sequences that translate to the same CDR3. V and J are TRBV5-1 and TRBJ1-2, with 11 bases that match TRBD1. CDR3 length equals 14 residues. With V trimmed by 4 bases and J by 4 bases, 3 bases remained unmatched. The germline CDR1 and CDR2 sequences are SGHRS and YFSETQ. The CDR3 region has the DNA TGCGCCAGCAGCGACGGGACAGGGGGCTATGGCTACACCTTC. This codes for CASSDGTGGYGYTF. The variable domain in full, completed from reference TRBV5-1 and TRBJ1-2, reads KAGVTQTPRYLIKTRGQQVTLSCSPISGHRSVSWYQQTPGQGLQFLFEYFSETQRNKGNFPGRFSGRQFSNSRSEMNVSTLELGDSALYLCASSDGTGGYGYTFGSGTRLTVV.

Here the CDR3 reads CASSPSVSYNEQFF. For the CDR3, the DNA is TGTGCCAGCAGTCCTAGCGTCTCCTACAATGAGCAGTTCTTC. V and J are TRBV27 and TRBJ2-1; a possible D gene is TRBD2 (6 bases). CDR1 MNHEY and CDR2 SMNVEV come from the germline V gene (reference sequence). V was shortened by 5 bases and J by 0 bases, with 8 bases between the two germline ends. This CDR3 contains 14 residues.

V and J are TRBV27 and TRBJ2-7; 7 bases line up with TRBD1. V dropped 5 bases and J dropped 3; count of bases not matched to a gene: 7. The length of the CDR3 is 14 residues. Looked up from germline, CDR1 is MNHEY and CDR2 is SMNVEV (reference sequence). The CDR3 coding sequence is TGTGCCAGCAGTAAGACAGGGTTGGGCTACGAGCAGTACTTC. It yields the protein CASSKTGLGYEQYF.

This clone has just one count. The V gene is TRBV18, the J gene TRBJ1-1; the match to TRBD1 covers 12 bases. The CDR3 length is 15 residues. The ends lost 6 bases at V and 7 bases at J; junction bases unmatched: 9. CDR1 KGHSH and CDR2 LQKENI come from the germline V gene. The CDR3 region is CASSQYRDRGLEAFF. The CDR3 bases are TGTGCCAGCTCCCAATACCGGGACAGGGGGCTTGAAGCTTTCTTT.

The chain links TRBV18 to TRBJ1-1, with TRBD1 matching over 10 bases. The V gene's germline CDR1 is KGHSH and CDR2 LQKENI. J lost 1 base, V lost 4 bases, and 3 bases had no gene match. The CDR3 is made up of 15 amino acids. CDR3 DNA: TGTGCCAGCTCACGGGACAGGGGCAGGAACACTGAAGCTTTCTTT. This translates into CASSRDRGRNTEAFF.

This clone occurred once. The V gene is TRBV19, the J gene TRBJ2-7, with D tentatively TRBD1 (6 bases). Trimming removed 6 bases from V and 3 bases from J, with 12 bases in between. CDR3 size: 13 residues. Germline loops: CDR1 LNHDA, CDR2 SQIVND (reference sequence). The CDR3 sequence: CASRLTGNYEQYF. The CDR3 DNA follows: TGTGCCAGTAGATTAACAGGGAACTACGAGCAGTACTTC. Combining the CDR3 with reference TRBV19 and TRBJ2-7 gives the whole variable domain DGGITQSPKYLFRKEGQNVTLSCEQNLNHDAMYWYRQDPGQGLRLIYYSQIVNDFQKGDIAEGYSVSREKKESFPLTVTSAQKNPTAFYLCASRLTGNYEQYFGPGTRLTVT.

This clone was found a few times. The chain uses TRBV19 and TRBJ2-5, with D hard to call. Germline lookup yields CDR1 LNHDA and CDR2 SQIVND (reference sequence). V gave up 3 bases and J gave up 7 bases, with 6 bases separating them. The CDR3 totals 11 residues. Here the CDR3 DNA reads TGTGCCAGTAGTATCCGCGGGACCCAGTACTTC. It yields the protein CASSIRGTQYF.

The rearrangement links TRBV7-3 to TRBJ1-2; D is undetermined. Trimming cost V 1 base and J 8 bases, with 11 bases left between them. The CDR3 is 13 amino acids. The germline V gene has CDR1 SGHTA and CDR2 FQGTGA. CDR3 in amino acids: CASSLNAGSGYTF. The CDR3 DNA follows: TGTGCCAGCAGCTTAAACGCGGGGAGCGGCTACACCTTC.

V usage is TRBV2 and J usage is TRBJ2-1, with 13 positions matching TRBD2. J was trimmed by 7 bases and V by 1 base; bases with no gene match: 13. The germline gives CDR1 SNHLY, CDR2 FYNNEI. CDR3 length equals 19 residues. CDR3 residues: CASSEVGLAGVIGRNEQFF. The CDR3 DNA is TGTGCCAGCAGTGAAGTTGGACTAGCGGGAGTGATCGGAAGGAATGAGCAGTTCTTC.